What follows describes a single T cell receptor beta chain. The data were obtained in a study of blood T cell repertoires in COVID-19. Study as a whole: The United States, Italy and Spain provided the acute and convalescent COVID-19 samples. T cells, B-cell-depleted T cells, or PBMCs provided the cDNA or gDNA that served as material.

The CDR3 has 13 amino acids. The germline CDR1 and CDR2 sequences are SGDLS and YYNGEE. V trimming: 7 bases; J trimming: 6 bases; junction bases outside the gene matches: 8. Authors' methods: Reference gene primer amplification gave nucleated cell count estimates. Sequencing was performed with immunoSEQ multiplex PCR; in TCRdb, only in-frame clones are kept and a portion is missing. That table supplies the V and J calls and clone size; D and trimming were determined from the DNA. The top ten hold approximately 15% of the sample, which has about 190,000 clones, roughly 80% seen once. Sequencing was performed on peripheral blood. This clonotype originated in a man between 60 and 70 years old with active or convalescent COVID-19. The chain combines TRBV9 with TRBJ2-7; TRBD2 aligns across 9 bases. The CDR3 DNA is TGTGCCAGCGGGGCCCTTAGCGGGAGCGAGCAGTACTTC. Protein product: CASGALSGSEQYF.